In its sample, the clone carrying this T cell receptor (beta chain) was seen many times. Via MiXCR, TCRdb re-called the RT-PCR reads, giving one row per CDR3 protein. The data contain almost 700,000 distinct CDR3 sequences, more than 13% of them seen just once; the ten biggest clones take up 3% to 4.5%. This CDR3 is built from 15 residues. Germline lookup yields CDR1 MNHEY and CDR2 SMNVEV (reference sequence). The ends were cut back, 4 bases at V and 0 bases at J, with 13 bases in the middle. V gene TRBV27 combines with J gene TRBJ2-7, with a possible D match to TRBD2 (6 bases). The material sequenced was memory CD4+ T cells from blood. This receptor was taken from a female donor in good health, serving as a healthy control. CDR3 protein: CASSSPGLGSYEQYF. In DNA form, the CDR3 reads TGTGCCAGCAGTTCCCCGGGACTGGGCTCCTACGAGCAGTACTTC.